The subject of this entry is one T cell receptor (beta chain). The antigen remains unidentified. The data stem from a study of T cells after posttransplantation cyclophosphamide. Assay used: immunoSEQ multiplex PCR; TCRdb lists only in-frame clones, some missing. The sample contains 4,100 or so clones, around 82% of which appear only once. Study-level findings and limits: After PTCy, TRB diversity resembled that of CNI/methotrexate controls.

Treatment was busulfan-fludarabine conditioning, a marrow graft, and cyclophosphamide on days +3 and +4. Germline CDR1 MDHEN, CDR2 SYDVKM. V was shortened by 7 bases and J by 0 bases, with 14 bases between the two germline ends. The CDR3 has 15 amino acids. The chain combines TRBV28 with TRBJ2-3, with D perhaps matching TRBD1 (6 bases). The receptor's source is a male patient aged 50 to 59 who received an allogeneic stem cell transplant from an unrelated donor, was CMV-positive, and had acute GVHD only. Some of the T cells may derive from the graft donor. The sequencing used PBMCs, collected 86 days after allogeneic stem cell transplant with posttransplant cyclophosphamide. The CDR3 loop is CASTRGGTSTDTQYF. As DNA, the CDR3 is TGTGCCAGCACCCGAGGGGGAACTAGCACAGATACGCAGTATTTT.